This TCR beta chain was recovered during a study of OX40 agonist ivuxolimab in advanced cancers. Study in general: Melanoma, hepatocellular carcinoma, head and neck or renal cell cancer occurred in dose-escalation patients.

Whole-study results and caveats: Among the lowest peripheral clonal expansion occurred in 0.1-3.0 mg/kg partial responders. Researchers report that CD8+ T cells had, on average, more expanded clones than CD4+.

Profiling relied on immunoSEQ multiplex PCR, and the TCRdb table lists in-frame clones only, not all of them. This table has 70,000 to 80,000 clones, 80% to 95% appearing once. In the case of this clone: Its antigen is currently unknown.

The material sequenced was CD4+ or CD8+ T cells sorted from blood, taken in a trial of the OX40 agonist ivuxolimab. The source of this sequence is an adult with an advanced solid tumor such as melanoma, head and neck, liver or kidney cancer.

The CDR3 coding sequence is TGTGCCAGCAGTGAATACCTGGGCGGTAATGAAAAACTGTTTTTT. Amino acids: CASSEYLGGNEKLFF. The chain links TRBV25-1 to TRBJ1-4; D unresolved. The ends were cut back, 0 bases at V and 4 bases at J, with 9 bases in the middle. CDR3 length: 15 amino acids. The germline V gene encodes CDR1 MGHDK and CDR2 SYGVNS.